The clone carrying this TCR beta chain was counted only a few times. What it binds is unknown. The germline V gene encodes CDR1 SGHAT and CDR2 FQNNGV. V dropped 1 base and J dropped 8 bases, with 8 bases sitting between them. The CDR3 length is 12 residues. TCRdb passed the reads through MiXCR, listing each CDR3 protein once. Here the sample spans 350,000 to 450,000 distinct CDR3 sequences, roughly 20% being singletons. The sample belongs to a study of T cell repertoires in cytomegalovirus infection. Study background: It was the public TCR beta signatures that indicated both CMV infection and matching HLA type. Regarding the study as a whole: The cumulative frequency of public TCR beta families identified carriers of CMV plus the relevant HLA. In two of eight donors, the top clonotype was HLA-C-restricted CMV-specific.

The TCR sequence derives from a human donor in good health (CMV status not recorded). Some clones in this sample may be carry-over from other donors' samples. The sequenced sample consisted of PBMCs. This sequence joins TRBV11-2 and TRBJ1-1; D gene unclear. CDR3 sequence (DNA): TGTGCCAGCAGCTTAGGTTCAGGAGAAGCTTTCTTT. This encodes CASSLGSGEAFF.